A single T cell receptor beta chain is shown here with its context. This specimen belongs to a study of blood T cell repertoires in COVID-19. The wider study: Researchers got acute and convalescent COVID-19 samples from the United States, Italy and Spain. T cells, B-cell-depleted T cells, or PBMCs supplied cDNA or gDNA.

Study processing details: Estimation of nucleated cell counts was performed using reference gene primer amplification. Measured with immunoSEQ multiplex PCR; TCRdb has only the in-frame clones, and not every one. V and J calls and clone size follow that table, whereas D and trimming were derived from the DNA. The sample includes about 34,000 clones, approximately 80% seen only once; the top ten take around an eighth. This CDR3 spans 17 amino acids. The junction had 10 bases not matched to a gene; V was cut back by 3 bases and J by 2 bases. Germline V CDR1 and CDR2: LGHDT, YNNKEL (reference sequence).

This sequence originates from a woman in her 70s with acute or convalescent COVID-19. The sample comprised peripheral blood. This chain uses TRBV3-1 (or the pseudogene TRBV3-2) with TRBJ2-3; 8 bases align to TRBD2. The CDR3 spells CASSHYLAGRNTDTQYF. The CDR3 nucleotides read TGTGCCAGCAGCCATTACTTAGCGGGGCGGAACACAGATACGCAGTATTTT.